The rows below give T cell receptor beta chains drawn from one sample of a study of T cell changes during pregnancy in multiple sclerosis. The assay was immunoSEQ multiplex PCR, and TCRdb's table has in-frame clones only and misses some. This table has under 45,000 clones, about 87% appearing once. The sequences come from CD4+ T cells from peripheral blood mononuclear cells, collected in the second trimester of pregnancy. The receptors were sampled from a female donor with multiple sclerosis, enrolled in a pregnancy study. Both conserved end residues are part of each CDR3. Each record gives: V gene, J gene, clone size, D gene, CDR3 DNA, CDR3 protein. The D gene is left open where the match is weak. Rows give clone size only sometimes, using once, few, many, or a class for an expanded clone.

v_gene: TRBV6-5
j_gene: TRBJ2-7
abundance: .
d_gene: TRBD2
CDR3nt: TGTGCCAGCAGTCGTTCCGGGACTAGCTCCTACGAGCAGTACTTC
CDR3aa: CASSRSGTSSYEQYF

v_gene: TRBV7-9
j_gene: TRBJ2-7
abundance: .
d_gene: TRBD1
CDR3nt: TGTGCCAGCAGCTTGGGGACAGGGCATGAGCAGTACTTC
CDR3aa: CASSLGTGHEQYF

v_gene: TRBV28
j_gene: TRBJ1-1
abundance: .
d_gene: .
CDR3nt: TGTGCCAGCAGCTCAGGGGCTCTGAACACTGAAGCTTTCTTT
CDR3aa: CASSSGALNTEAFF

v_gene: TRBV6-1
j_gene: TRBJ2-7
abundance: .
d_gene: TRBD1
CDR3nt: TGTGCCAGCAGTGCCGGGACAGGGAGGATCTACGAGCAGTACTTC
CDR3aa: CASSAGTGRIYEQYF

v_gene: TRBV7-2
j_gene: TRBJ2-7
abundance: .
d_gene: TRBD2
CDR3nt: TGTGCCAGCAGTCTAGCGGGGTCACGAGAGCAGTACTTC
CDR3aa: CASSLAGSREQYF

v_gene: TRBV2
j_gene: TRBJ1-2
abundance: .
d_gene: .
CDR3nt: TGTGCCAGCAGGAGAGGAGCTAACTATGGCTACACCTTC
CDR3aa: CASRRGANYGYTF

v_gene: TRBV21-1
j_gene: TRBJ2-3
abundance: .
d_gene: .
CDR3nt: TGTGCCAGCAGCACAGGGACAGAATCAGATACGCAGTATTTT
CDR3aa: CASSTGTESDTQYF

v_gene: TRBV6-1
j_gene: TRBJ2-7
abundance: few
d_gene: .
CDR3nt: TGTGCCAGCAGTGGAAAAAGCGGGACATCTTACGAGCAGTACTTC
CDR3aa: CASSGKSGTSYEQYF

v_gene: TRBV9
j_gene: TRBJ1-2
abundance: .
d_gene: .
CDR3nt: TGTGCCAGCAGCGTAGGTGGCAGCTATGGCTACACCTTC
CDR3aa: CASSVGGSYGYTF

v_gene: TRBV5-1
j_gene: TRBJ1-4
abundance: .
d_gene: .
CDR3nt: TGCGCCAGCAGCCCCGGCGGCACGAATGAAAAACTGTTTTTT
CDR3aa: CASSPGGTNEKLFF

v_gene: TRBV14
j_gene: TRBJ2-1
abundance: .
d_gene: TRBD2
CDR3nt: TGTGCCAGCAGCCAAGGTCTAGCGGGAGGGCCAATGGGGCAGTTCTTC
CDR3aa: CASSQGLAGGPMGQFF

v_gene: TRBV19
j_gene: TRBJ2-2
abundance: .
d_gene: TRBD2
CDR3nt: TGTGCCAGTAGGCGTGTCGCAGCGGGAGGAGGTACCGGGGAGCTGTTTTTT
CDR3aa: CASRRVAAGGGTGELFF

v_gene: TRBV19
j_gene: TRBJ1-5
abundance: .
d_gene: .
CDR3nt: TGTGCCACACAGATGCCAGGGGTGAATCAGCCCCAGCATTTT
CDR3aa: CATQMPGVNQPQHF

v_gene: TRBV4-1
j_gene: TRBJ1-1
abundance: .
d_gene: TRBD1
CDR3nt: TGCGCCAGCAGCCATAGGACAGGAGAAATGAACACTGAAGCTTTCTTT
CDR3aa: CASSHRTGEMNTEAFF

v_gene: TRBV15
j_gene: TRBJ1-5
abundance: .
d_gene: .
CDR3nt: TGTGCCGCGCGTAAGAGAGGTAGCAATCAGCCCCAGCATTTT
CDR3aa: CAARKRGSNQPQHF

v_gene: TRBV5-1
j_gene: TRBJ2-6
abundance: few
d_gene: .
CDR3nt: TGCGCCAGCAGCTTGACGGTCTCTGGGGCCAACGTCCTGACTTTC
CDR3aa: CASSLTVSGANVLTF

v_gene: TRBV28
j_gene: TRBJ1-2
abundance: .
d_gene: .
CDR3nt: TGTGCCAGCAGTTTTCCACCGGGTTCTAATGGCTACACCTTC
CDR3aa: CASSFPPGSNGYTF

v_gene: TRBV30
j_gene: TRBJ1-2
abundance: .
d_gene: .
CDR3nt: TGTGCCTGGAGTGTATCGGGGTTCGGCTATGGCTACACCTTC
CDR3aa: CAWSVSGFGYGYTF

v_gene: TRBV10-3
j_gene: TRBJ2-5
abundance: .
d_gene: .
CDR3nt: TGTGCCATCAGACGGCTAGGCGGGCCCCAAGAGACCCAGTACTTC
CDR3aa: CAIRRLGGPQETQYF

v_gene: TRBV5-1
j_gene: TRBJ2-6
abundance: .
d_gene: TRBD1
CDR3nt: TGCGCCAGCAGCGGACAGGTTAATTCTGGGGCCAACGTCCTGACTTTC
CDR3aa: CASSGQVNSGANVLTF

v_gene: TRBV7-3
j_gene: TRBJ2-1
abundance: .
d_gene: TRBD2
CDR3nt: TGTGCCAGCAGCCCGGGACTAGCGGGAGCCAATGAGCAGTTCTTC
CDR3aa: CASSPGLAGANEQFF

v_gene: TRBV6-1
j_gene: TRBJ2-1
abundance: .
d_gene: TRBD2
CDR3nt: TGTGCCAGCAGTGAAAAAATAGCGGGAGGGCCCCTATACAATGAGCAGTTCTTC
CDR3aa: CASSEKIAGGPLYNEQFF

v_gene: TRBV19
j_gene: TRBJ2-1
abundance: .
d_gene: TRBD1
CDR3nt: TGTGCCAGTAGTAGAGGACAGGCCTACAATGAGCAGTTCTTC
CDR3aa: CASSRGQAYNEQFF

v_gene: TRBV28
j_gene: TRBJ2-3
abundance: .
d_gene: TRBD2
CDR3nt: TGTGCCACGCTCCAAGCGGGAGGGCCGATGGGCACAGATACGCAGTATTTT
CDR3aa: CATLQAGGPMGTDTQYF

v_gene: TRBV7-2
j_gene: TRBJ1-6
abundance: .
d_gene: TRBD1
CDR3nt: TGTGCCAGCAGAATGACAGGGGGCGCGTATAATTCACCCCTCCACTTT
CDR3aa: CASRMTGGAYNSPLHF

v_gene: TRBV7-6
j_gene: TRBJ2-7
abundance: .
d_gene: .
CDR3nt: TGTGCCAGCAGCGCAGAGACCCTCGGGGAGCAGTACTTC
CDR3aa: CASSAETLGEQYF

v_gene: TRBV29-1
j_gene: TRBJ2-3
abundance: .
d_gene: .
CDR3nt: TGCAGCGTTCATGGTAGCGGACCAAACGGAGATACGCAGTATTTT
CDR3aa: CSVHGSGPNGDTQYF

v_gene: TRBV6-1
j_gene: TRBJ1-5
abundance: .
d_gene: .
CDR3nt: TGTGCCAGCAGGACCAGGGGTAATCAGCCCCAGCATTTT
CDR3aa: CASRTRGNQPQHF

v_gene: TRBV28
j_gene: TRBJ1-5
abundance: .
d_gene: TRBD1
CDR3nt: TGTGCCAGCAGGCCAGACCCAGGGGGGTACAGCAATCAGCCCCAGCATTTT
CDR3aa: CASRPDPGGYSNQPQHF